Sequencing of this T cell receptor (beta chain) was carried out in a study of Graves' ophthalmopathy and Graves' hyperthyroidism. Study-wide background: The study drew peripheral blood at initial diagnosis, before any treatment.

The study amplified TCR beta CDR3 regions using RNA transcripts. Scientists carried out first-round RT-PCR using HTBI primers and then a second-round multiplex PCR. A single record per CDR3 protein comes from TCRdb applying MiXCR to the multiplex PCR reads. The table lists under 800,000 distinct CDR3 sequences, 22% of them singletons. This clonotype was recorded many times. The clonotype originates from a woman in her late teens or twenties with stable Graves' hyperthyroidism. Some clones in this sample may be carry-over from other donors' samples. Input material: peripheral blood.

CDR3 sequence reads: CASSPGTGAQAYEQYF. The CDR3 DNA sequence: TGTGCCAGCAGCCCCGGGACAGGGGCTCAAGCCTACGAGCAGTACTTC. The rearrangement uses TRBV6-1 and TRBJ2-7; 10 bases align to TRBD1. This CDR3 contains 16 residues. V lost 6 bases, J lost 2 bases, and 10 bases stayed unmatched. Germline loops: CDR1 MNHNS, CDR2 SASEGT.